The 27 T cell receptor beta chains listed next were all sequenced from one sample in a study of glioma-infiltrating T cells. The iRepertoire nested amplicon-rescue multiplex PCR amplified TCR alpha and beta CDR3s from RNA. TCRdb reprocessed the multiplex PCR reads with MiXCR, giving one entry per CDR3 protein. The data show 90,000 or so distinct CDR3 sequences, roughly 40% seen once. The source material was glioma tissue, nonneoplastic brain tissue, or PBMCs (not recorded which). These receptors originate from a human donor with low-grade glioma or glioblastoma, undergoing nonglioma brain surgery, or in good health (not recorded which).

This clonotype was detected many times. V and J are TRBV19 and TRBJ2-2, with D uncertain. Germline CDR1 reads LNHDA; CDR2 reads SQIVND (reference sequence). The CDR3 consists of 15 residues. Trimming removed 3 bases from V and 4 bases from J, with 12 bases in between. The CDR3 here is CASSIAISGTGELFF. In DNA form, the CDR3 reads TGTGCCAGTAGTATTGCCATATCCGGCACCGGGGAGCTGTTTTTT.

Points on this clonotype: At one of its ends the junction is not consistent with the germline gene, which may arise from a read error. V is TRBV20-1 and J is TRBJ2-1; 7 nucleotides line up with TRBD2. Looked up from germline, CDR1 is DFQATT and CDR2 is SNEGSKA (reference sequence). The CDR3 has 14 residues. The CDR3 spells CSAPGSGVYNEQLF. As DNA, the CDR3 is TGCAGTGCTCCCGGCAGCGGGGTATACAATGAGCAGCTCTTC.

The chain's CDR3 is CASSLARGSYNEQFF. CDR3 DNA: TGTGCCAGCAGCTTGGCCCGAGGCTCCTACAATGAGCAGTTCTTC. This chain links TRBV5-5 with TRBJ2-1; no clear D. This CDR3 region has 15 residues. In germline, CDR1 is SGHKS, CDR2 YYEKEE (reference sequence). Trimming took off 0 bases at V and 0 bases at J, with 7 bases between the two ends.

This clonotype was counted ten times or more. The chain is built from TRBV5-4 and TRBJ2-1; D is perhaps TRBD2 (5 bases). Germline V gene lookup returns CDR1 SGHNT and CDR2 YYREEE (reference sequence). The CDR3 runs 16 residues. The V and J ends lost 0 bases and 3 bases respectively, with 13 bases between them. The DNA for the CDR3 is TGTGCCAGCAGCTTGGGGACGGGCCGGGACTACAATGAGCAGTTCTTC. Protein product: CASSLGTGRDYNEQFF.

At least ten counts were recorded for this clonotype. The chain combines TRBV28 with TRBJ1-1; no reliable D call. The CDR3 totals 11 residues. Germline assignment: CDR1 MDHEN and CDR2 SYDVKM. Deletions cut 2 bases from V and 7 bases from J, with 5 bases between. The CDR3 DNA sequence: TGTGCCAGCAGTTTAGGATTTGAAGCTTTCTTT. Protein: CASSLGFEAFF. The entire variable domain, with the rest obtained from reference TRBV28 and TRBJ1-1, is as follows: DVKVTQSSRYLVKRTGEKVFLECVQDMDHENMFWYRQDPGLGLRLIYFSYDVKMKEKGDIPEGYSVSREKKERFSLILESASTNQTSMYLCASSLGFEAFFGQGTRLTVV.

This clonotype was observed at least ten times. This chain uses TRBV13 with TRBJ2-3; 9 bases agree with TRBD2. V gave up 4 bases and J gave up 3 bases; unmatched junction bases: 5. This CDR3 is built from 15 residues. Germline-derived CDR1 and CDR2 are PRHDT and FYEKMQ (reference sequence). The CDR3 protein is CASSSRREGTDTQYF. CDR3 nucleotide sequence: TGTGCCAGCAGCTCGCGGCGGGAGGGAACAGATACGCAGTATTTT.

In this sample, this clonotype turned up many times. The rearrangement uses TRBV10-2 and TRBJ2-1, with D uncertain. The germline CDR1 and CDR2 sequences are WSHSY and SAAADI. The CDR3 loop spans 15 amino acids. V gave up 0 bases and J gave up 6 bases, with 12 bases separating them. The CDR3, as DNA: TGCGCCAGCAGTGAGTCCGGGTGGGTAGGCAATGAGCAGTTCTTC. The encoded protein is CASSESGWVGNEQFF.

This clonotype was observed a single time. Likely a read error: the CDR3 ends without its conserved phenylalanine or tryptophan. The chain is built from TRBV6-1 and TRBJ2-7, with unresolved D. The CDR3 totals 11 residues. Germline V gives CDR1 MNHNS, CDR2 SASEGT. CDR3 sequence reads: CTSSAAAMQYS. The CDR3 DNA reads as TGTACCAGCAGCGCGGCGGCGATGCAGTACTCC.

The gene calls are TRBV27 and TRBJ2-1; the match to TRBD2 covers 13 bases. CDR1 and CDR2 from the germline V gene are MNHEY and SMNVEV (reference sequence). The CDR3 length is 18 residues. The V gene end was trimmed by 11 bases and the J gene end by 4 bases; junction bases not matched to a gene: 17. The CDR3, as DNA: TGTGCCGAGGGGACTAGCGGGGTCCAAGAGGGAGGATACAATGAGCAGTTCTTC. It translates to CAEGTSGVQEGGYNEQFF.

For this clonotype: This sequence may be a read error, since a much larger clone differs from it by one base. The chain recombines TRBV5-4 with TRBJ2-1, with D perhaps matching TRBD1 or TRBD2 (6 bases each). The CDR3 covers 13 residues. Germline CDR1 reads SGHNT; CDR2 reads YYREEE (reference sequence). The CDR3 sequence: CATRGGSYNKQFF. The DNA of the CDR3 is TGTGCCACCAGGGGAGGCTCCTACAATAAGCAGTTCTTC.

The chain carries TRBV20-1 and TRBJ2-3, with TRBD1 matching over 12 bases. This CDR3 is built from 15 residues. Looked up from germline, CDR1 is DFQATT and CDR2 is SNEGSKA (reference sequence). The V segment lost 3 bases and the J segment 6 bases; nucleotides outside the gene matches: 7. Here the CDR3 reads CSASSRDRGPDTQYF. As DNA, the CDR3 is TGCAGTGCTAGTTCCCGGGACAGGGGGCCTGATACGCAGTATTTT.

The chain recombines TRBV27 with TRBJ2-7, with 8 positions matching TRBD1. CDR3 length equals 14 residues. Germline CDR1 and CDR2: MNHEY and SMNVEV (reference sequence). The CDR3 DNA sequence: TGTGTTAGCAGTCCCGCAGGGGGCCGGGACGAGCAGTACTTC. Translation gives CVSSPAGGRDEQYF.

The CDR3: CASSVVGTTNEKLFF. The CDR3, as DNA: TGTGCCAGCAGCGTAGTGGGCACAACTAATGAAAAACTGTTTTTT. This sequence joins TRBV9 and TRBJ1-4, with D hard to call. The V and J ends lost 0 bases and 0 bases respectively, with 6 bases between them. The CDR3 contains 15 residues. Per the germline V gene, CDR1 is SGDLS and CDR2 is YYNGEE.

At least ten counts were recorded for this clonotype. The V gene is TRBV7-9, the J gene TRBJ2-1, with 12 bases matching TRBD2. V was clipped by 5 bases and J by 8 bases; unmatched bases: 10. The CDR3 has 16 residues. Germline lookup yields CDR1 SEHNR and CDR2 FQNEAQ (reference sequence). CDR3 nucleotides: TGTGCCAGCAGCCCGTGGGGGCTAGCGGGAGGGGATGAGCAGTTCTTC. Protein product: CASSPWGLAGGDEQFF.

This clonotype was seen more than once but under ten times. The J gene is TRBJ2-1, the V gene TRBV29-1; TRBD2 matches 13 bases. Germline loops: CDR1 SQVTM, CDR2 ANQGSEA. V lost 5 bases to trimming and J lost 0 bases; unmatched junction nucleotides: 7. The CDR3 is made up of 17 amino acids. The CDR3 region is CSVKGTSGATSYNEQFF. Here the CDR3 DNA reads TGCAGCGTTAAGGGGACTAGCGGGGCCACCTCCTACAATGAGCAGTTCTTC.

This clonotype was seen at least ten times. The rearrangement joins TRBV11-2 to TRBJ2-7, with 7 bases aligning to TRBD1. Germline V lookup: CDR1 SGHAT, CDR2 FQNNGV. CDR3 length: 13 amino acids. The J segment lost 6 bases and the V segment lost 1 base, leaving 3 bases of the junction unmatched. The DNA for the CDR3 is TGTGCCAGCAGCTTAGCACCAGGGGGCGAGCAGTACTTC. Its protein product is CASSLAPGGEQYF.

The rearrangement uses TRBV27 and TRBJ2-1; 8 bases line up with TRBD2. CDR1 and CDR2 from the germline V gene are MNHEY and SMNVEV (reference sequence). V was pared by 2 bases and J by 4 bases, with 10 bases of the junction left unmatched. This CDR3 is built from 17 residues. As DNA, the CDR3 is TGTGCCAGCAGTTTAGCGGGAGGCCACCAACCTTACAATGAGCAGTTCTTC. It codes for CASSLAGGHQPYNEQFF.

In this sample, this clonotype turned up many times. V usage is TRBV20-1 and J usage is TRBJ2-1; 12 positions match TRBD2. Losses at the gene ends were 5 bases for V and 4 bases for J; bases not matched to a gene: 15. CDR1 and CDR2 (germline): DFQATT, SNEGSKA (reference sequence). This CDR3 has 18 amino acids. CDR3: CSAQPLRTSGDSYNEQFF. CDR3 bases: TGCAGTGCTCAACCCCTTCGGACTAGCGGGGATTCATACAATGAGCAGTTCTTC.

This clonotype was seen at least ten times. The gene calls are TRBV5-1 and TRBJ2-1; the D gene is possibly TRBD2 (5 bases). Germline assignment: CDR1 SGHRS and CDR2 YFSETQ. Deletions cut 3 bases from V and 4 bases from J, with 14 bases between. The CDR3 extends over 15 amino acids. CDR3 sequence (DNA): TGCGCCAGCAGCTCGAGCGGAAACTTATACAATGAGCAGTTCTTC. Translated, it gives CASSSSGNLYNEQFF.

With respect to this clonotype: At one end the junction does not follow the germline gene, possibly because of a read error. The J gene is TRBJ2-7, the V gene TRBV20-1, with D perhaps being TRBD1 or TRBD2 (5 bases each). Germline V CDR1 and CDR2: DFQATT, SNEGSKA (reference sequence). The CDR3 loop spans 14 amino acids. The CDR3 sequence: CSASPLRGYYEQYF. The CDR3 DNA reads TGTAGTGCTAGTCCCCTACGGGGCTACTACGAGCAGTACTTC.

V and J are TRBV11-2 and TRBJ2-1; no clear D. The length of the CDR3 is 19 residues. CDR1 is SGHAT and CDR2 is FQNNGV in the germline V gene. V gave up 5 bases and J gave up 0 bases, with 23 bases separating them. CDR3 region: CASSPWNSPFGPSYNEQFF. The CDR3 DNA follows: TGTGCCAGCAGCCCGTGGAACTCCCCTTTTGGGCCCTCCTACAATGAGCAGTTCTTC.

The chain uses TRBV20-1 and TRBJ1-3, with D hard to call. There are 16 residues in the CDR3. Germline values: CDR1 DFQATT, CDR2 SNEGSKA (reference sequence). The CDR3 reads CSSSPRRSISGNTIYF. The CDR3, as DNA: TGCAGCTCCTCCCCACGGCGGTCGATCTCTGGAAACACCATATATTTT.

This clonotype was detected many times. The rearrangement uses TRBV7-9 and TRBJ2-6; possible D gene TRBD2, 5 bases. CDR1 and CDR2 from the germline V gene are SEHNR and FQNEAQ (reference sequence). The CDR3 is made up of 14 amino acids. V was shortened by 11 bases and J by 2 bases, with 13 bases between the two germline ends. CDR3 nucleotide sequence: TGTGCCGGCCGCCCCGGGACTGGGGCCAACGTCCTGACTTTC. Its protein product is CAGRPGTGANVLTF.

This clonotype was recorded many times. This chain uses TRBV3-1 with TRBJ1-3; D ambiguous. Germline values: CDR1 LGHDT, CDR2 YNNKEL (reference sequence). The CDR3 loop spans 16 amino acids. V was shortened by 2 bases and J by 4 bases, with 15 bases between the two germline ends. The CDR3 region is CASSQRATTGGNTIYF. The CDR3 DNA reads TGTGCCAGCAGCCAACGAGCAACGACGGGGGGAAACACCATATATTTT. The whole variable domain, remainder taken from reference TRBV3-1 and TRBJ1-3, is DTAVSQTPKYLVTQMGNDKSIKCEQNLGHDTMYWYKQDSKKFLKIMFSYNNKELIINETVPNRFSPKSPDKAHLNLHINSLELGDSAVYFCASSQRATTGGNTIYFGEGSWLTVV.

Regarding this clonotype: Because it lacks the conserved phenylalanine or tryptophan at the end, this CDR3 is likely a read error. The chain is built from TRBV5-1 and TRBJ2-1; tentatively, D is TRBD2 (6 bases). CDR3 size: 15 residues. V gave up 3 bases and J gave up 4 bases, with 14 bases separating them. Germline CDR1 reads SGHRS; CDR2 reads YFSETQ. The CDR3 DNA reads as TGCGCCAGCAGCTACCGACTAGTAGCTTACAATGAGCAGTTCCTC. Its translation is CASSYRLVAYNEQFL.

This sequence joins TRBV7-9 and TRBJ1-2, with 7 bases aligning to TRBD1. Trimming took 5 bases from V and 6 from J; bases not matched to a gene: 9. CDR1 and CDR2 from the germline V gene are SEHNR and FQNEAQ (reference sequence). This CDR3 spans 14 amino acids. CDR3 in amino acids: CASSRGTVINGYTF. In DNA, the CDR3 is TGTGCCAGCAGCCGCGGGACAGTGATCAATGGCTACACCTTC.

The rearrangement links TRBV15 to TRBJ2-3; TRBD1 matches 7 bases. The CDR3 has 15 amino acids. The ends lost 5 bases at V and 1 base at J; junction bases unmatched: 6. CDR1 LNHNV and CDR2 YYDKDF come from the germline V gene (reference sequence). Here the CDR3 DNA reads TGTGCCACCAGCGTCAACAGGGGCGGCACAGATACGCAGTATTTT. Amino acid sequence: CATSVNRGGTDTQYF.